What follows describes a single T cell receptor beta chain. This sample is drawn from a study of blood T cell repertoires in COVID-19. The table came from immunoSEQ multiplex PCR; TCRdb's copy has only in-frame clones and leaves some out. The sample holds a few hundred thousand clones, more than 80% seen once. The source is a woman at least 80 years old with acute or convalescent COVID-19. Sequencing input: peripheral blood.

CDR3 in amino acids: CASSQVAGVSEQYF. CDR3 in DNA: TGTGCCAGCAGCCAAGTAGCGGGAGTCTCCGAGCAGTACTTC. The chain couples TRBV3-1 (or the pseudogene TRBV3-2) to TRBJ2-7; 9 nucleotides match TRBD2. The CDR3 consists of 14 residues. V shed 1 base, J shed 6 bases, and the junction held 4 bases outside the gene matches. Germline CDR1 is LGHDT and CDR2 is YNNKEL (reference sequence).